These T cell receptor beta chains were read from a single sample in a study of human T cells and chemical hapten exposure. TCRdb analysed the reads with MiXCR anew, one entry per CDR3 protein. The sample yields about 120,000 distinct CDR3 sequences, 8.5% seen once. The sequenced sample was whole blood. All receptors derive from a human donor in good health. Some clones in this sample may be carry-over from other donors' samples. Both conserved end residues are part of each CDR3. Fields, in order: J gene, D gene, clone size, CDR3 length, V gene, CDR3 protein, CDR3 DNA. The D gene is left open where the match is weak. A clone size is listed for some rows: how often the clone was seen (once, few, many), or a class if it is expanded.

TRBJ2-1,TRBD2,many,15,TRBV7-9,CASRPTSGGPREQFF,TGTGCCAGCAGGCCTACTAGCGGGGGCCCCCGTGAGCAGTTCTTC
TRBJ2-3,-,-,13,TRBV12-3/TRBV12-4,CASSSLATDTQYF,TGTGCCAGCAGTAGTCTAGCAACAGATACGCAGTATTTT
TRBJ2-7,TRBD1,many,14,TRBV4-1,CASSQVAGGYEQYF,TGCGCCAGCAGCCAAGTGGCAGGGGGCTACGAGCAGTACTTC
TRBJ2-3,-,-,14,TRBV10-2,CASSVSGSTDTQYF,TGCGCCAGCAGTGTTAGCGGCAGCACAGATACGCAGTATTTT
TRBJ2-7,TRBD1,few,15,TRBV7-2,CASSSMDRINYEQYF,TGTGCCAGCAGCTCTATGGACAGGATTAACTACGAGCAGTACTTC
TRBJ2-2,-,-,14,TRBV2,CASSRDSNTGELFF,TGTGCCAGCTCCCGGGACTCGAACACCGGGGAGCTGTTTTTT
TRBJ1-2,-,few,13,TRBV20-1,CSAPGPANYGYTF,TGCAGTGCTCCCGGGCCAGCTAACTATGGCTACACCTTC
TRBJ1-1,TRBD1,many,12,TRBV28,CAGGQMNTEAFF,TGTGCCGGGGGACAGATGAACACTGAAGCTTTCTTT
TRBJ2-7,-,few,14,TRBV12-3/TRBV12-4,CASSLSAGDYEQYF,TGTGCCAGCAGTTTGTCTGCAGGGGACTACGAGCAGTACTTC
TRBJ2-1,TRBD2,many,15,TRBV20-1,CSARGGSGSLNEQFF,TGCAGTGCTAGAGGGGGTAGCGGGAGTTTGAATGAGCAGTTCTTC
TRBJ1-1,-,many,14,TRBV6-5,CASSSAGGNTEAFF,TGTGCCAGCAGTTCGGCAGGAGGGAACACTGAAGCTTTCTTT
TRBJ1-1,-,-,15,TRBV6-6,CASSYPDGKNTEAFF,TGTGCCAGCAGTTACCCGGACGGAAAGAACACTGAAGCTTTCTTT
TRBJ2-7,-,-,14,TRBV12-3/TRBV12-4,CASSPVSAYYEQYF,TGTGCCAGCAGTCCCGTCTCAGCCTATTACGAGCAGTACTTC
TRBJ1-2,TRBD1,-,15,TRBV15,CATSRDRSAGGGYTF,TGTGCCACCAGCAGAGACCGGAGCGCAGGGGGTGGCTACACCTTC
TRBJ2-3,-,-,12,TRBV20-1,CSARDLADTQYF,TGCAGTGCTAGAGATCTCGCAGATACGCAGTATTTT
TRBJ1-1,TRBD1,many,17,TRBV6-5,CASSLVPLGTVNTEAFF,TGTGCCAGCAGTTTGGTCCCCCTGGGGACAGTGAACACTGAAGCTTTCTTT
TRBJ1-1,TRBD1,few,14,TRBV20-1,CSARDPRGDTEAFF,TGCAGTGCTAGAGATCCCAGGGGGGACACTGAAGCTTTCTTT
TRBJ1-2,TRBD1,few,16,TRBV2,CASSEAGDAARGGGTF,TGTGCCAGCAGTGAAGCCGGGGACGCAGCCAGGGGGGGCGGCACCTTC
TRBJ2-2,TRBD2,few,16,TRBV9,CASSLGGTSHTGELFF,TGTGCCAGCAGCCTTGGGGGGACTAGCCACACCGGGGAGCTGTTTTTT
TRBJ2-3,TRBD2,many,18,TRBV3-1,CASSQESVSGIPTDTQYF,TGTGCCAGCAGCCAAGAAAGCGTTAGCGGGATACCCACAGATACGCAGTATTTT
TRBJ2-3,-,many,13,TRBV29-1,CSGATGSTDTQYF,TGCAGCGGGGCAACGGGGAGCACAGATACGCAGTATTTT
TRBJ2-3,-,few,10,TRBV29-1,CSAFSDTQYF,TGCAGCGCTTTTTCAGATACGCAGTATTTT
TRBJ2-5,-,few,13,TRBV5-5,CASSYLSRETQYF,TGTGCCAGCAGCTACCTCTCTCGAGAGACCCAGTACTTC
TRBJ2-7,-,few,12,TRBV27,CASSLLGTEQYF,TGTGCCAGCAGTTTGCTCGGGACCGAGCAGTACTTC